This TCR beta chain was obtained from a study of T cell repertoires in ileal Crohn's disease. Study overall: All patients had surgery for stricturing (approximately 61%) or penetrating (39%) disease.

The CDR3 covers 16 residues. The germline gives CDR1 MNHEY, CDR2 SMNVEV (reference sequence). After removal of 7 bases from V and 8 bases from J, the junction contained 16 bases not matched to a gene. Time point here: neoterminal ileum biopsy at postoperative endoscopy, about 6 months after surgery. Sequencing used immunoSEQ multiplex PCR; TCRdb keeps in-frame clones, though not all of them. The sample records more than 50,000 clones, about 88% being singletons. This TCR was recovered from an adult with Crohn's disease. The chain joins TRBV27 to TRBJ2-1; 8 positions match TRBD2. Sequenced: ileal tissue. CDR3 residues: CASKPSKRGNSDEQFF. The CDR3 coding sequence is TGTGCCAGCAAACCTTCTAAGCGGGGGAATTCCGATGAGCAGTTCTTC.